This T cell receptor beta chain originates from a study of cytomegalovirus exposure and HLA in healthy donors. Clones were sequenced by immunoSEQ multiplex PCR, and TCRdb holds only the in-frame ones, with some missing. This table has under 100,000 clones, almost 85% appearing once. Sequencing was performed on PBMCs. This TCR came from a woman aged 18 to 35 in good health and CMV-seropositive.

The CDR3 reads CASSLTGGDQPQHF. The CDR3 DNA follows: TGTGCCAGCAGTTTAACAGGGGGCGACCAGCCCCAGCATTTT. The V and J genes are TRBV6-1 and TRBJ1-5, with 9 bases identical to TRBD1. The J segment lost 7 bases and the V segment lost 5 bases, leaving 6 bases of the junction unmatched. This CDR3 has 14 residues. In germline, CDR1 is MNHNS, CDR2 SASEGT.